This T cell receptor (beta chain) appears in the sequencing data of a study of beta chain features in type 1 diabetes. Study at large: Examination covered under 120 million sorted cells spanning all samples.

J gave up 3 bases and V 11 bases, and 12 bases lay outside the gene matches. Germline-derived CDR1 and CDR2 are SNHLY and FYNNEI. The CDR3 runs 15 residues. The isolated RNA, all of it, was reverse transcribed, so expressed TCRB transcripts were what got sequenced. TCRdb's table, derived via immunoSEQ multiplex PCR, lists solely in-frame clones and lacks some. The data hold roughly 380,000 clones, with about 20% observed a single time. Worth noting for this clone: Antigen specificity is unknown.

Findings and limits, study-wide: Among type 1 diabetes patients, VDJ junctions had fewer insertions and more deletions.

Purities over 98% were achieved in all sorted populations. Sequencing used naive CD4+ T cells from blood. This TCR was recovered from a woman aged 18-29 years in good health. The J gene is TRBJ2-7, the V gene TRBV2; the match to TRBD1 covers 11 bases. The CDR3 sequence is CAGGQGATSNYEQYF. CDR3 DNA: TGTGCCGGAGGACAGGGGGCGACTTCCAACTACGAGCAGTACTTC.